One sample yielded the 29 T cell receptor beta chains listed below, sequenced in a study of T cells after yellow fever vaccination. TCRdb reprocessed the 5' RACE reads via MiXCR and lists one record per CDR3 protein. Of hundreds of thousands of distinct CDR3 sequences in the sample, approximately 15% were seen once. Sequencing used PBMCs, obtained on the day of the yellow fever booster vaccination. Source of these receptors: a man in his thirties or forties who received the YFV17D yellow fever vaccine.

The chain employs TRBV29-1 and TRBJ2-7; D might be TRBD1 or TRBD2, each matching 5 bases. V gave up 5 bases and J gave up 3 bases, with 14 bases separating them. The CDR3 loop spans 13 amino acids. Germline V gene lookup returns CDR1 SQVTM and CDR2 ANQGSEA. The CDR3 is CSVYRDGSYEQYF. The CDR3 DNA is TGCAGCGTTTACCGGGACGGAAGCTACGAGCAGTACTTC.

The genes are TRBV24-1 and TRBJ2-1; perhaps TRBD2 as D (6 bases). CDR3 length: 14 amino acids. The V gene lost 4 bases and the J gene lost 2 bases, with 8 bases spanning the gap. Germline V lookup: CDR1 KGHDR, CDR2 SFDVKD. The DNA of the CDR3 is TGTGCCACCAGTGAGGGGGGTGCCTACAATGAGCAGTTCTTC. This sequence encodes CATSEGGAYNEQFF.

This sequence joins TRBV5-1 and TRBJ2-3; D may be TRBD2 (6 bases). Trimming cost V 7 bases and J 2 bases, with 23 bases left between them. This CDR3 spans 17 amino acids. Germline V gene data show CDR1 as SGHRS and CDR2 as YFSETQ. DNA of the CDR3: TGCGCCAGCGGGGCCTTTCCTAGCGAGGCAATCACAGATACGCAGTATTTT. It codes for CASGAFPSEAITDTQYF.

Many counts were recorded for this clonotype. The chain has TRBV12-3 or TRBV12-4 and TRBJ1-1; perhaps TRBD1 as D (6 bases). Trimming cost V 6 bases and J 1 base, with 12 bases left between them. The length of the CDR3 is 14 residues. Here the CDR3 DNA reads TGTGCCAGCAGAACCGGGACACAGAACACTGAAGCTTTCTTT. Its protein is CASRTGTQNTEAFF.

The table lists this clonotype with a few counts. This chain links TRBV5-1 with TRBJ2-7; 11 bases align to TRBD1. J gave up 6 bases and V 7 bases, and 15 bases lay outside the gene matches. The CDR3 length is 16 residues. Looked up from germline, CDR1 is SGHRS and CDR2 is YFSETQ. CDR3 sequence (DNA): TGCGCCAGCGGCCGAACCGGGACAGGGGGTTATGGCGAGCAGTACTTC. Protein sequence: CASGRTGTGGYGEQYF.

This clonotype occurred a few times. This chain joins TRBV15 and TRBJ2-2; 7 bases are a match to TRBD1. CDR3 length: 17 amino acids. The junction had 8 bases not matched to a gene; V was cut back by 0 bases and J by 4 bases. CDR1 and CDR2 (germline): LNHNV, YYDKDF (reference sequence). The CDR3 sequence is CATSRDGRGLATGELFF. Written as DNA, the CDR3 is TGTGCCACCAGCAGAGATGGTAGGGGGCTGGCCACCGGGGAGCTGTTTTTT.

This clonotype was counted between two and nine times. V is TRBV5-6 and J is TRBJ2-5; D not certain. The CDR3 extends over 14 amino acids. Per the germline V gene, CDR1 is SGHDT and CDR2 is YYEEEE. Trimming removed 1 base at V and 4 bases at J, with 11 bases between. DNA for the CDR3: TGTGCCAGCAGCTTGCGCTGGGAAGGAGAGACCCAGTACTTC. Residues: CASSLRWEGETQYF.

This chain connects TRBV7-2 to TRBJ1-5; D is unresolved. This CDR3 spans 13 amino acids. Germline assignment: CDR1 SGHTA and CDR2 FQGNSA. V was trimmed by 1 base and J by 7 bases, leaving 8 bases between them. As DNA, the CDR3 is TGTGCCAGCAGCTTAGGTACCCTACAGCCCCAGCATTTT. Its translation: CASSLGTLQPQHF. Full variable domain (missing parts from reference TRBV7-2 and TRBJ1-5): GAGVSQSPSNKVTEKGKDVELRCDPISGHTALYWYRQSLGQGLEFLIYFQGNSAPDKSGLPSDRFSAERTGGSVSTLTIQRTQQEDSAVYLCASSLGTLQPQHFGDGTRLSIL.

This clonotype has more than one count but fewer than ten. The chain combines TRBV10-3 with TRBJ2-1; no clear D. The CDR3 sequence is 14 residues long. CDR1 is ENHRY, CDR2 SYGVKD, per germline. V shed 0 bases and J shed 4 bases, with 7 bases lying between them. The CDR3 DNA is TGTGCCATCAGTGAGTCGGTAGCTTACAATGAGCAGTTCTTC. This sequence encodes CAISESVAYNEQFF.

The chain joins TRBV15 to TRBJ2-7; D remains unclear. CDR1 LNHNV and CDR2 YYDKDF come from the germline V gene (reference sequence). The CDR3 is 12 residues long. The V end lost 0 bases, the J end lost 10 bases, and 10 bases lay between the germline ends. The CDR3 is CATSRDSGRQYF. The CDR3 DNA is TGTGCCACCAGCAGAGATAGTGGAAGACAGTACTTC.

There are a few counts of this clonotype. V gene TRBV5-6 combines with J gene TRBJ2-7, with D possibly TRBD1 on 6 matching bases. The CDR3 has 17 amino acids. Germline loops: CDR1 SGHDT, CDR2 YYEEEE. V lost 4 bases, J lost 2 bases, and 22 bases lay in between. The CDR3 spells CASSDGTRQAFTYEQYF. The CDR3 bases are TGTGCCAGCAGCGATGGGACCCGACAGGCATTCACCTACGAGCAGTACTTC.

This rearrangement joins TRBV7-9 to TRBJ2-1, with 12 bases matching TRBD2. Per the germline V gene, CDR1 is SEHNR and CDR2 is FQNEAQ (reference sequence). Unmatched junction bases numbered 4, after V lost 1 base and J lost 12 bases. The CDR3 runs 14 residues. The CDR3, as DNA: TGTGCCAGCAGCTTAGTAGGACTAGCGGGACGGCAGTTCTTC. Translation: CASSLVGLAGRQFF.

This rearrangement joins TRBV5-1 to TRBJ2-3; D assignment may be TRBD1 or TRBD2 (5 bases each). This CDR3 region has 16 residues. In germline, CDR1 is SGHRS, CDR2 YFSETQ. V was cut by 3 bases and J by 1 base, with 15 bases left in between. The CDR3 loop is CASSWGTQPGTDTQYF. In nucleotides, the CDR3 is TGCGCCAGCAGCTGGGGGACCCAGCCTGGCACAGATACGCAGTATTTT.

This clonotype was counted only a few times. The chain employs TRBV5-6 and TRBJ2-7; possible D gene TRBD2, 5 bases. This CDR3 comprises 12 residues. The V and J ends lost 1 base and 6 bases respectively, with 8 bases between them. CDR1 and CDR2 (germline): SGHDT, YYEEEE. The CDR3 protein is CASSLRRGEQYF. CDR3 DNA sequence: TGTGCCAGCAGCTTGCGTCGGGGCGAGCAGTACTTC.

This clonotype was recorded at least ten times. The chain couples TRBV29-1 to TRBJ2-7; possible D gene TRBD2, 6 bases. The CDR3 has 13 amino acids. Germline V gives CDR1 SQVTM, CDR2 ANQGSEA. V lost 6 bases and J 4 bases, leaving 16 bases between the germline ends. The CDR3 here is CSVADYKEYEQYF. In DNA, the CDR3 is TGCAGCGTGGCGGACTACAAGGAGTACGAGCAGTACTTC.

V gene TRBV12-3 or TRBV12-4 combines with J gene TRBJ2-1; 7 positions match TRBD2. The CDR3 consists of 18 residues. Trimming removed 6 bases from V and 7 bases from J; junction bases left unmatched: 21. CDR3: CASSPPPERSSGGNEQFF. CDR3 in DNA: TGTGCCAGCAGCCCTCCCCCCGAACGGTCTAGCGGCGGGAATGAGCAGTTCTTC.

In its sample, this clonotype was seen many times. This chain links TRBV7-2 with TRBJ2-1; tentative D call: TRBD2 (6 bases). The length of the CDR3 is 16 residues. V lost 1 base to trimming and J lost 9 bases, with 19 bases between them. Germline V gives CDR1 SGHTA, CDR2 FQGNSA. The CDR3 spells CASSLGAGRYSSEQFF. The CDR3 DNA follows: TGTGCCAGCAGCTTAGGGGCGGGACGCTATAGTAGTGAGCAGTTCTTC. Using reference TRBV7-2 and TRBJ2-1 for the parts outside the CDR3, the full variable domain is GAGVSQSPSNKVTEKGKDVELRCDPISGHTALYWYRQSLGQGLEFLIYFQGNSAPDKSGLPSDRFSAERTGGSVSTLTIQRTQQEDSAVYLCASSLGAGRYSSEQFFGPGTRLTVL.

This clonotype was recorded a few times. The chain carries TRBV24-1 and TRBJ2-2, with TRBD1 matching over 12 bases. Germline CDR1 KGHDR, CDR2 SFDVKD. The V segment lost 0 bases and the J segment 6 bases; nucleotides outside the gene matches: 4. This CDR3 has 17 amino acids. CDR3 DNA: TGTGCCACCAGTGATTTGCAGGGACAGGGGGCACCCGGGGAGCTGTTTTTT. Amino acids: CATSDLQGQGAPGELFF.

The chain combines TRBV12-3 or TRBV12-4 with TRBJ2-7; 8 nucleotides line up with TRBD1. The CDR3 totals 14 residues. Trimming cost V 5 bases and J 5 bases; bases outside gene matches: 8. The CDR3 nucleotides are TGTGCCAGCAGTCGGTCGGACAGGGCAGACGAGCAGTACTTC. Protein product: CASSRSDRADEQYF.

This clonotype was seen more than once but under ten times. The chain recombines TRBV14 with TRBJ1-4; 9 nucleotides line up with TRBD1. The junction had 4 bases not matched to a gene; V was cut back by 0 bases and J by 5 bases. The germline V gene encodes CDR1 SGHDN and CDR2 FVKESK. The CDR3 totals 16 residues. As DNA, the CDR3 is TGTGCCAGCAGCCAAGATATAGGGACAGGGAATGAAAAACTGTTTTTT. Encoded protein: CASSQDIGTGNEKLFF.

The chain combines TRBV5-1 with TRBJ2-5; possible D gene TRBD1, 5 bases. The germline V and J ends were trimmed by 0 bases and 6 bases, with 6 bases remaining between them. The CDR3 consists of 12 residues. Germline-derived CDR1 and CDR2 are SGHRS and YFSETQ. Here the CDR3 reads CASSLEGKTQYF. Written as DNA, the CDR3 is TGCGCCAGCAGCTTGGAGGGGAAGACCCAGTACTTC.

This clonotype occurred a few times. This rearrangement joins TRBV5-5 to TRBJ1-1; D uncertain. This CDR3 comprises 15 residues. Germline V gene sequence: CDR1 SGHKS, CDR2 YYEKEE (reference sequence). Trimming removed 4 bases from V and 1 base from J, with 14 bases in between. Here the CDR3 DNA reads TGTGCCAGCAGCCCGACCTCGACGGGGAACACTGAAGCTTTCTTT. As protein: CASSPTSTGNTEAFF. Looking up the rest from reference TRBV5-5 and TRBJ1-1 gives the full variable domain: DAGVTQSPTHLIKTRGQQVTLRCSPISGHKSVSWYQQVLGQGPQFIFQYYEKEERGRGNFPDRFSARQFPNYSSELNVNALLLGDSALYLCASSPTSTGNTEAFFGQGTRLTVV.

The chain carries TRBV5-1 and TRBJ1-3, with D tentatively TRBD1 (5 bases). Deletions cut 1 base from V and 0 bases from J, with 11 bases between. Germline V CDR1 and CDR2: SGHRS, YFSETQ. The CDR3 totals 16 residues. This CDR3 reads CASSLYGDPSGNTIYF. CDR3 in DNA: TGCGCCAGCAGCTTGTACGGGGACCCCTCTGGAAACACCATATATTTT.

This clonotype was seen ten or more times. The chain couples TRBV13 to TRBJ2-7; the D gene is possibly TRBD2 (5 bases). Per germline, CDR1 PRHDT and CDR2 FYEKMQ (reference sequence). Trimming removed 5 bases from V and 5 bases from J, with 25 bases in between. This CDR3 has 17 residues. The CDR3 DNA follows: TGTGCCAGCAGCCAACATCCTCCCGGAGGCAATCCAGACGAGCAGTACTTC. This sequence encodes CASSQHPPGGNPDEQYF.

The chain employs TRBV29-1 and TRBJ2-7; D may correspond to TRBD1 or TRBD2 (6 bases each). Trimming left V 4 bases short and J 6 bases short, with 16 bases between. The CDR3 sequence is 13 residues long. Germline lookup yields CDR1 SQVTM and CDR2 ANQGSEA. CDR3 in amino acids: CSVAKGGRTEQYF. The DNA for the CDR3 is TGCAGCGTTGCCAAGGGGGGTAGAACCGAGCAGTACTTC.

The chain combines TRBV7-2 with TRBJ2-3; 11 bases agree with TRBD2. The CDR3 runs to 16 residues. V dropped 5 bases and J dropped 4; count of bases not matched to a gene: 8. Per germline, CDR1 SGHTA and CDR2 FQGNSA. The CDR3 nucleotides are TGTGCCAGCAGCCCATTCACTAGCGGGAGCCCAGATACGCAGTATTTT. It yields the protein CASSPFTSGSPDTQYF.

The rearrangement links TRBV24-1 to TRBJ2-7, with 7 bases identical to TRBD1. CDR1 KGHDR and CDR2 SFDVKD come from the germline V gene. The CDR3 is 13 residues long. Trimming took 3 bases from V and 7 from J; bases not matched to a gene: 5. CDR3 loop: CATSDPSGGEQYF. Here the CDR3 DNA reads TGTGCCACCAGTGATCCCTCAGGGGGAGAGCAGTACTTC.

This chain links TRBV28 with TRBJ2-1; D is ambiguous. Germline values: CDR1 MDHEN, CDR2 SYDVKM. Trimming removed 3 bases from V and 3 bases from J, with 12 bases in between. The CDR3 is 15 residues long. This CDR3 reads CASSFDPSVYNEQFF. CDR3 DNA sequence: TGTGCCAGCAGTTTTGACCCCTCAGTCTACAATGAGCAGTTCTTC.

This clonotype occurred a few times. The V gene is TRBV28, the J gene TRBJ2-7; perhaps D is TRBD1 or TRBD2 (5 bases each). The CDR3 totals 11 residues. Germline values: CDR1 MDHEN, CDR2 SYDVKM. The CDR3 here is CAWGSRYEQYF. The CDR3 nucleotides are TGTGCGTGGGGGAGTAGATACGAGCAGTACTTC.